Detailed here is one TCR beta chain. No antigen is known for it. This sample is drawn from a study of fetal regulatory T cell absence and autoimmunity. For the study at large: Exocrine pancreas autoimmunity occurred in IPEX patients lacking clinical diabetes.

The CDR3 consists of 14 residues. Germline V gene lookup returns CDR1 SNHLY and CDR2 FYNNEI. Trimming took 3 bases from V and 5 from J; bases not matched to a gene: 5. Regarding the study as a whole: Oligoclonal TCR enrichment in pancreas over cord blood reached over 100-fold for some clones. The oligoclonal enrichment was interpreted as supporting antigen-driven pancreatic autoimmunity before birth in IPEX syndrome.

Profiled with immunoSEQ multiplex PCR; TCRdb holds only in-frame clones, not every one. The sample holds about 95,000 clones; about two thirds are singletons and the top ten take roughly 2%. The sequence derives from a male donor with IPEX syndrome. The sample comprised pancreas tissue. The gene calls are TRBV2 and TRBJ2-7, with TRBD2 matching over 9 bases. The DNA for the CDR3 is TGTGCCAGCAGTGACGAACTAGCGGGCCACGAGCAGTACTTC. This translates into CASSDELAGHEQYF.